This section outlines one T cell receptor beta chain sequence together with its context. Its antigen is undetermined. This specimen includes other DNA sequences encoding the same CDR3. V lost 2 bases and J 4 bases, leaving 9 bases between the germline ends. The germline CDR1 and CDR2 sequences are SGHDT and YYEEEE. The CDR3 length is 13 residues. The data were obtained in a study of T cell responses to AZD1222 COVID-19 vaccine. Regarding the study as a whole: Without day 14 samples, only post-peak T cell repertoires were studied. Among the donors, most were white British and more were female, and clonal diversity was possibly underestimated. Spike-specific TCR breadth and depth were elevated following two AZD1222 doses.

This table comes from immunoSEQ multiplex PCR, and its TCRdb copy is limited to in-frame clones, with some not included. Among over 150,000 clones listed, 90% were seen once. The chain joins TRBV5-6 to TRBJ1-2; possible D gene TRBD1, 6 bases. The sequencing used peripheral blood, collected on day 0 of AZD1222 vaccination. The sequence was obtained from an adult in good health. The CDR3 DNA is TGTGCCAGCAGCTTAGGGGGAAGCTATGGCTACACCTTC. This gives the protein CASSLGGSYGYTF.